Each of the 2 T cell receptor beta chains below was sequenced from the same sample in a study of Ad26.COV2.S vaccination and SARS-CoV-2 variants (dated by TCRdb to 2020 to 2023). The treatment or condition label corresponds to: roughly 20 received Ad26.COV2.S at low or high dose, single or two shots; roughly 5 received placebo; per-sample allocation not given. Repertoires of vaccine and placebo recipients were sequenced from samples taken on day 63 after the first injection. Library preparation was by the immunoSEQ multiplex PCR assay. TCRdb obtained this table from immuneACCESS and retained in-frame rearrangements with V and J assigned. These tables miss some clones; where compared with another copy, unresolved V genes account for less than half of the shortfall, and the remainder is unexplained. The sample data list about 460,000 clones, and roughly nine tenths of these were observed just once. The top ten constitute around 1.6% of the sample.

The specimen was peripheral blood, collected in a trial of Ad26.COV2.S vaccine versus placebo. Receptors were obtained from a person between 18 and 60 years old who received the Ad26.COV2.S COVID-19 vaccine or a placebo.

This chain connects TRBV28 to TRBJ1-2; D not certain. Germline V lookup: CDR1 MDHEN, CDR2 SYDVKM. The ends were cut back, 5 bases at V and 6 bases at J, with 16 bases in the middle. CDR3 length equals 14 residues. This CDR3 reads CASSASWTLDGYTF. The DNA of the CDR3 is TGTGCCAGCAGTGCTTCCTGGACTCTAGATGGCTACACCTTC.

The V call is TRBV5-1, the J call TRBJ2-1; 7 nucleotides match TRBD1. Per the germline V gene, CDR1 is SGHRS and CDR2 is YFSETQ. Trimming at V came to 3 bases and at J to 1 base, leaving 10 bases not matched to a gene. The CDR3 totals 17 residues. DNA of the CDR3: TGCGCCAGCAGCTCCGTTATAGGGACAGAGTCCTACAATGAGCAGTTCTTC. Its translation is CASSSVIGTESYNEQFF.